This T cell receptor (beta chain) was captured by sequencing in a study of blood T cell repertoires in COVID-19. About the research overall: Sites across the United States, Italy and Spain contributed samples from acute and convalescent COVID-19.

Sequencing was performed with immunoSEQ multiplex PCR; in TCRdb, only in-frame clones are kept and a portion is missing. Of about 230,000 clones in the sample, approximately 89% were seen once. This study enrolled people aged roughly 18 to 100 from about 24 US geographic areas. This CDR3 has 11 amino acids. V was clipped by 4 bases and J by 9 bases, with 8 bases between them. Sequencing was performed on PBMCs or T cells enriched from blood (not recorded which). The TCR comes from a woman under 40 with acute COVID-19. The chain links TRBV5-3 to TRBJ1-5; no reliable D call. TRBV5-3 is designated an ORF whose function remains uncertain. The CDR3 bases are TGTGCCAGAAGCCCGGGGTGGCCCCAGCATTTT. It encodes CARSPGWPQHF.